The 26 T cell receptor beta chains in this list originate from one sample, sequenced in a study of ipilimumab plus nivolumab after autologous stem cell transplantation. Sequenced by immunoSEQ multiplex PCR; TCRdb stores in-frame clones only, minus some. The sample records around 20,000 clones, 77% being singletons. Sequenced here: PBMCs, sampled in a trial of ipilimumab plus nivolumab as post-transplant consolidation. The receptors were sampled from a male donor with diffuse large B-cell lymphoma.

The V gene is TRBV13, the J gene TRBJ2-5; 8 bases match TRBD1. The CDR3 is 17 residues long. Unmatched junction bases numbered 18, after V lost 5 bases and J lost 7 bases. Germline assignment: CDR1 PRHDT and CDR2 FYEKMQ (reference sequence). DNA for the CDR3: TGTGCCAGCAGCCCTAGGGCCTCCGCGCAGGGGGCTGGGACCCAGTACTTC. It yields the protein CASSPRASAQGAGTQYF. Full variable domain (missing parts from reference TRBV13 and TRBJ2-5): AAGVIQSPRHLIKEKRETATLKCYPIPRHDTVYWYQQGPGQDPQFLISFYEKMQSDKGSIPDRFSAQQFSDYHSELNMSSLELGDSALYFCASSPRASAQGAGTQYFGPGTRLLVL.

This rearrangement joins TRBV2 to TRBJ2-5; tentative D call: TRBD1 (5 bases). This CDR3 contains 14 residues. Between the trimmed V and J ends, which lost 5 bases and 5 bases, there was a span of 15 bases. The germline CDR1 and CDR2 sequences are SNHLY and FYNNEI. This CDR3 is CASSIKGLIETQYF. The CDR3 DNA reads TGTGCCAGCAGTATCAAGGGGTTAATCGAGACCCAGTACTTC.

The gene calls are TRBV28 and TRBJ2-7; 8 bases are shared with TRBD2. This CDR3 has 13 amino acids. CDR1 is MDHEN, CDR2 SYDVKM, per germline. Germline trimming cut 6 bases from V and 4 bases from J; bases unmatched to any gene: 5. This CDR3 reads CASSSGGSYEQYF. The CDR3 coding sequence is TGTGCCAGCAGCAGCGGGGGATCTTACGAGCAGTACTTC. Full variable domain (remainder filled in from reference TRBV28 and TRBJ2-7): DVKVTQSSRYLVKRTGEKVFLECVQDMDHENMFWYRQDPGLGLRLIYFSYDVKMKEKGDIPEGYSVSREKKERFSLILESASTNQTSMYLCASSSGGSYEQYFGPGTRLTVT.

In its sample, this clone was seen a few times. This rearrangement joins TRBV28 to TRBJ1-2; D may be TRBD1 (5 bases). Looked up from germline, CDR1 is MDHEN and CDR2 is SYDVKM. CDR3 length: 12 residues. Trimming pared 4 bases from V and 4 bases from J, leaving 7 bases between. The CDR3 spells CASSSGAYGYTF. The CDR3 region has the DNA TGTGCCAGCAGTTCCGGGGCCTATGGCTACACCTTC.

J is TRBJ2-7 and V is TRBV20-1, with 9 nucleotides matching TRBD1. The length of the CDR3 is 10 residues. Per germline, CDR1 DFQATT and CDR2 SNEGSKA (reference sequence). J gave up 12 bases and V 2 bases, and 2 bases lay outside the gene matches. CDR3 in DNA: TGCAGTGCTAGAACAGGGGGCCTGTACTTC. Protein sequence: CSARTGGLYF.

This chain joins TRBV10-1 and TRBJ2-1, with D possibly being TRBD2 (5 bases). CDR1 and CDR2 (germline): WNHNN, SYGVQD (reference sequence). V lost 0 bases and J lost 15, with 21 bases in between. The CDR3 consists of 15 residues. The DNA for the CDR3 is TGCGCCAGCAGTGAGTCGCTAGACTCTCTCGCTGAGGGGTTCTTC. The encoded protein is CASSESLDSLAEGFF.

The chain combines TRBV28 with TRBJ2-7; 8 bases line up with TRBD1. Germline CDR1 and CDR2: MDHEN and SYDVKM. Trimming at V came to 2 bases and at J to 6 bases, leaving 6 bases not matched to a gene. The CDR3 spans 14 residues. The CDR3 is CASSLDTGGREQYF. CDR3 nucleotides: TGTGCCAGCAGTTTAGACACAGGGGGACGCGAGCAGTACTTC.

V gene TRBV4-3 combines with J gene TRBJ1-2, with D perhaps TRBD1 (5 bases). The germline V and J ends were trimmed by 0 bases and 4 bases, with 18 bases remaining between them. Germline CDR1 and CDR2: LGHNA and YSLEER. The CDR3 consists of 17 residues. The CDR3 DNA reads as TGCGCCAGCAGCCAAGATCTGAGGCAGGGTCATACCTATGGCTACACCTTC. The encoded protein is CASSQDLRQGHTYGYTF.

This clone occurred a few times. As DNA, the CDR3 is TGTGCCAGCTCGTCCGGACTAGCGGGGAGACGGACCAGCACAGATACGCAGTATTTT. Encoded protein: CASSSGLAGRRTSTDTQYF. The chain couples TRBV18 to TRBJ2-3; 12 bases line up with TRBD2. CDR1 KGHSH and CDR2 LQKENI come from the germline V gene. The CDR3 totals 19 residues. V gave up 6 bases and J gave up 0 bases; unmatched junction bases: 13.

The V and J genes are TRBV15 and TRBJ2-3; perhaps TRBD2 as D (6 bases). V lost 2 bases and J lost 0, with 12 bases in between. This CDR3 has 16 amino acids. The V gene's germline CDR1 is LNHNV and CDR2 YYDKDF (reference sequence). The CDR3 sequence is CATSRRAGLSTDTQYF. In nucleotides, the CDR3 is TGTGCCACCAGCAGAAGAGCAGGACTAAGCACAGATACGCAGTATTTT.

V and J are TRBV5-1 and TRBJ2-5, with D perhaps TRBD1 or TRBD2 (5 bases each). V dropped 0 bases and J dropped 3 bases, with 15 bases sitting between them. Germline loops: CDR1 SGHRS, CDR2 YFSETQ. This CDR3 is built from 16 residues. The DNA for the CDR3 is TGCGCCAGCAGCTTGGAGGATGGGACCTCCGAAGAGACCCAGTACTTC. Encoded protein: CASSLEDGTSEETQYF.

The chain recombines TRBV5-4 with TRBJ1-5; D possibly corresponds to TRBD1 (6 bases). The CDR3 spans 13 residues. The V and J ends lost 7 bases and 2 bases respectively, with 10 bases between them. Germline V gives CDR1 SGHNT, CDR2 YYREEE (reference sequence). CDR3: CASSRGGNQPQHF. For the CDR3, the DNA is TGTGCCAGCTCCAGGGGCGGCAATCAGCCCCAGCATTTT.

This clone came up a few times. This rearrangement joins TRBV7-6 to TRBJ1-1; D is perhaps TRBD1 (5 bases). The germline gives CDR1 SGHVS, CDR2 FNYEAQ. With 5 bases removed from V and 4 bases from J, the gap between germline ends came to 8 bases. The CDR3 consists of 12 residues. CDR3 DNA: TGTGCCAGCAGCGGGGGTGGCACTGAAGCTTTCTTT. Translated, it gives CASSGGGTEAFF.

This chain links TRBV14 with TRBJ1-3, with 7 bases fitting TRBD1. This CDR3 has 14 residues. The germline V gene has CDR1 SGHDN and CDR2 FVKESK. V shed 4 bases, J shed 1 base, and the junction held 1 base outside the gene matches. The CDR3: CASSLQGSGNTIYF. The CDR3 bases are TGTGCCAGCAGCCTACAGGGGTCTGGAAACACCATATATTTT.

This chain joins TRBV5-1 and TRBJ2-3; D unclear. Germline CDR1 and CDR2: SGHRS and YFSETQ. This CDR3 has 16 amino acids. Trimming took off 0 bases at V and 0 bases at J, with 11 bases between the two ends. The CDR3 loop reads CASSLAGRPSTDTQYF. The CDR3 DNA reads as TGCGCCAGCAGCTTGGCAGGCAGGCCCAGCACAGATACGCAGTATTTT.

Here the CDR3 reads CASSTGGWGGITDTQYF. CDR3 DNA sequence: TGTGCCAGCAGCACCGGTGGGTGGGGGGGCATAACAGATACGCAGTATTTT. This rearrangement joins TRBV13 to TRBJ2-3; tentative D call: TRBD2 (7 bases). The CDR3 totals 17 residues. Germline lookup yields CDR1 PRHDT and CDR2 FYEKMQ (reference sequence). V was trimmed by 5 bases and J by 3 bases, leaving 21 bases between them.

This clone was counted between two and nine times. The V call is TRBV6-5, the J call TRBJ1-2; 7 bases line up with TRBD1. In germline, CDR1 is MNHEY, CDR2 SVGAGI. The CDR3 has 13 residues. V was pared by 5 bases and J by 7 bases, with 7 bases of the junction left unmatched. CDR3 coding DNA: TGTGCCAGCAGTCGACAGGGAGCCACTGGCTACACCTTC. It encodes CASSRQGATGYTF.

This clone was counted only a few times. Here the CDR3 DNA reads TGTGCCAGCTCAGCCAATACCCAAGAGACCCAGTACTTC. Translation gives CASSANTQETQYF. The V and J genes are TRBV18 and TRBJ2-5; no reliable D call. This CDR3 contains 13 residues. CDR1 KGHSH and CDR2 LQKENI come from the germline V gene. Trimming shortened V by 5 bases and J by 1 base, and 8 bases separated the two germline ends.

In its sample, this clone was seen once. The chain uses TRBV18 and TRBJ2-3, with D possibly being TRBD2 (5 bases). V lost 4 bases, J lost 0 bases, and 5 bases lay in between. Germline CDR1 KGHSH, CDR2 LQKENI. The CDR3 loop spans 13 amino acids. The CDR3 loop is CASSRTSTDTQYF. Written as DNA, the CDR3 is TGTGCCAGCTCACGGACTAGCACAGATACGCAGTATTTT. The entire variable domain, with the rest obtained from reference TRBV18 and TRBJ2-3, is as follows: NAGVMQNPRHLVRRRGQEARLRCSPMKGHSHVYWYRQLPEEGLKFMVYLQKENIIDESGMPKERFSAEFPKEGPSILRIQQVVRGDSAAYFCASSRTSTDTQYFGPGTRLTVL.

The chain combines TRBV9 with TRBJ1-3; possible D gene TRBD1, 6 bases. This CDR3 has 15 amino acids. The V end was cut by 3 bases, the J end by 4 bases, with 14 bases between. Looked up from germline, CDR1 is SGDLS and CDR2 is YYNGEE. The CDR3 sequence is CASSGGQSLGNTIYF. The CDR3 DNA follows: TGTGCCAGCAGCGGGGGACAAAGTTTAGGAAACACCATATATTTT.

The CDR3 loop is CASSRLAITDTQYF. The CDR3 DNA is TGCGCCAGCAGCCGACTAGCGATCACAGATACGCAGTATTTT. This chain uses TRBV4-1 with TRBJ2-3, with 8 bases matching TRBD2. This CDR3 is built from 14 residues. The germline V gene has CDR1 MGHRA and CDR2 YSYEKL. V dropped 4 bases and J dropped 2; count of bases not matched to a gene: 2.

The chain combines TRBV5-1 with TRBJ2-3; 11 nucleotides match TRBD2. V lost 4 bases, J lost 1 base, and 8 bases stayed unmatched. In germline, CDR1 is SGHRS, CDR2 YFSETQ. The CDR3 sequence is 17 residues long. CDR3 loop: CASSRSGGVARTDTQYF. The CDR3 region has the DNA TGCGCCAGCAGCCGTAGCGGGGGGGTCGCTCGCACAGATACGCAGTATTTT.

The gene calls are TRBV18 and TRBJ2-5, with TRBD2 as a possible D gene (5 bases). CDR3 length equals 15 residues. From germline, CDR1 is KGHSH and CDR2 LQKENI. V was clipped by 2 bases and J by 5 bases, with 15 bases between them. The CDR3, as DNA: TGTGCCAGCTCACCAACGGGTCGGGAATGGGAGACCCAGTACTTC. Its translation: CASSPTGREWETQYF.

This clone was detected only once. The rearrangement joins TRBV6-5 to TRBJ1-3; D unresolved. V was clipped by 2 bases and J by 0 bases, with 8 bases between them. Germline CDR1 reads MNHEY; CDR2 reads SVGAGI. The CDR3 is 15 amino acids. CDR3: CASSYGISSGNTIYF. CDR3 DNA: TGTGCCAGCAGTTACGGGATAAGCTCTGGAAACACCATATATTTT.

The chain links TRBV7-9 to TRBJ2-6; unclear D gene. V lost 5 bases to trimming and J lost 3 bases, with 14 bases between them. Germline-derived CDR1 and CDR2 are SEHNR and FQNEAQ (reference sequence). The CDR3 has 16 amino acids. In DNA, the CDR3 is TGTGCCAGCAGCCCCGAGTCGCCCCTTGGGGCCAACGTCCTGACTTTC. It codes for CASSPESPLGANVLTF.

The chain employs TRBV27 and TRBJ2-7; D might be TRBD2 (6 bases). The CDR3 consists of 13 residues. V gave up 3 bases and J gave up 5 bases, with 11 bases separating them. Germline V gives CDR1 MNHEY, CDR2 SMNVEV (reference sequence). CDR3 protein: CASSFGGRNEQYF. The CDR3 DNA follows: TGTGCCAGCAGTTTCGGGGGTAGGAACGAGCAGTACTTC.